Listed below are T cell receptor beta chains from one sample, sequenced in a study of breast tumors, draining lymph nodes, adjacent tissues. Using its own MiXCR run on the multiplex PCR reads, TCRdb lists one record per CDR3 protein. Among approximately 170,000 distinct CDR3 sequences listed, around a third were seen once. Sequenced: axillary lymph node tissue. The receptors here all came from a female donor with breast cancer. Some clones in this sample may be carry-over from other donors' samples. CDR3s include the opening cysteine and the closing phenylalanine or tryptophan. A D gene is named only where the DNA matches it firmly. Part of the rows lack a size; the others show once, few, many or a class for expanded clones.

V gene: TRBV20-1
D gene: NA
J gene: TRBJ1-6
CDR3 length: 16
clone size: many
CDR3 protein: CSASKSTHSYNSPLHF
CDR3 DNA: TGCAGTGCTAGTAAATCCACTCACTCCTATAATTCACCCCTCCACTTT

V gene: TRBV11-1
D gene: TRBD1
J gene: TRBJ2-1
CDR3 length: 13
clone size: many
CDR3 protein: CASSHRGSNEQFF
CDR3 DNA: TGTGCCAGCAGCCACAGGGGCAGCAATGAGCAGTTCTTC

V gene: TRBV20-1
D gene: NA
J gene: TRBJ2-6
CDR3 length: 15
clone size: many
CDR3 protein: CSARIGFGGANVLTF
CDR3 DNA: TGCAGTGCTAGGATCGGCTTTGGCGGGGCCAACGTCCTGACTTTC

V gene: TRBV3-1
D gene: NA
J gene: TRBJ1-6
CDR3 length: 13
clone size: many
CDR3 protein: CASSTTQNSPLHF
CDR3 DNA: TGTGCCAGCAGCACGACACAAAATTCACCCCTCCACTTT

V gene: TRBV9
D gene: NA
J gene: TRBJ2-7
CDR3 length: 15
clone size: NA
CDR3 protein: CASSPYPGFGNEQYF
CDR3 DNA: TGTGCCAGCAGCCCCTACCCAGGGTTCGGCAACGAGCAGTACTTC

V gene: TRBV5-6
D gene: TRBD2
J gene: TRBJ2-7
CDR3 length: 14
clone size: many
CDR3 protein: CASNSGGRAYEQYF
CDR3 DNA: TGTGCCAGCAACTCGGGCGGGAGGGCCTACGAGCAGTACTTC

V gene: TRBV11-2
D gene: NA
J gene: TRBJ2-5
CDR3 length: 15
clone size: many
CDR3 protein: CASSLWGASDQTQYF
CDR3 DNA: TGTGCCAGCAGTCTATGGGGGGCTAGCGATCAGACCCAGTACTTC

V gene: TRBV7-8
D gene: NA
J gene: TRBJ2-7
CDR3 length: 14
clone size: many
CDR3 protein: CASILSSYSYEQYF
CDR3 DNA: TGTGCCAGCATTTTGTCTTCCTACTCCTACGAGCAGTACTTC

V gene: TRBV6-5
D gene: NA
J gene: TRBJ1-2
CDR3 length: 14
clone size: many
CDR3 protein: CASGPAGEMDGYTF
CDR3 DNA: TGTGCCAGCGGGCCGGCAGGAGAAATGGATGGCTACACCTTC

V gene: TRBV5-4
D gene: NA
J gene: TRBJ1-4
CDR3 length: 15
clone size: few
CDR3 protein: CASSWNRAINEKLFF
CDR3 DNA: TGTGCCAGCAGCTGGAACAGGGCAATTAATGAAAAACTGTTTTTT

V gene: TRBV5-8
D gene: TRBD2
J gene: TRBJ2-5
CDR3 length: 15
clone size: many
CDR3 protein: CASSSIAGVQETQYF
CDR3 DNA: TGTGCCAGCAGCTCGATCGCGGGGGTGCAAGAGACCCAGTACTTC

V gene: TRBV12-3/TRBV12-4
D gene: NA
J gene: TRBJ2-7
CDR3 length: 15
clone size: many
CDR3 protein: CASRKGAGRAYEQYF
CDR3 DNA: TGTGCCAGCAGAAAAGGGGCAGGGCGGGCCTACGAGCAGTACTTC

V gene: TRBV5-5
D gene: TRBD1
J gene: TRBJ2-1
CDR3 length: 17
clone size: NA
CDR3 protein: CASSSTGAAGRDNEQFF
CDR3 DNA: TGTGCCAGCAGCTCGACAGGGGCGGCGGGACGAGATAATGAGCAGTTCTTC

V gene: TRBV2
D gene: NA
J gene: TRBJ1-4
CDR3 length: 15
clone size: many
CDR3 protein: CASSAARGVNEKLFF
CDR3 DNA: TGTGCCAGCAGTGCGGCCAGGGGAGTTAATGAAAAACTGTTTTTT

V gene: TRBV12-3/TRBV12-4
D gene: TRBD2
J gene: TRBJ2-1
CDR3 length: 14
clone size: many
CDR3 protein: CASSLASGTNEQFF
CDR3 DNA: TGTGCCAGCAGTTTGGCTAGCGGGACGAATGAGCAGTTCTTC

V gene: TRBV7-8
D gene: NA
J gene: TRBJ2-3
CDR3 length: 16
clone size: many
CDR3 protein: CASSLDRISYTDTQYF
CDR3 DNA: TGTGCCAGCAGCTTAGATCGCATCTCCTACACAGATACGCAGTATTTT

V gene: TRBV11-2
D gene: TRBD1
J gene: TRBJ1-2
CDR3 length: 15
clone size: NA
CDR3 protein: CASSLDGQAAYGYTF
CDR3 DNA: TGTGCCAGCAGCTTAGACGGACAGGCGGCCTACGGCTACACCTTC

V gene: TRBV5-1
D gene: NA
J gene: TRBJ1-5
CDR3 length: 15
clone size: NA
CDR3 protein: CASSWEDPSTDTQHF
CDR3 DNA: TGCGCCAGCAGCTGGGAAGATCCTAGCACCGATACGCAGCATTTT

V gene: TRBV5-1
D gene: TRBD2
J gene: TRBJ2-5
CDR3 length: 15
clone size: many
CDR3 protein: CASSLLAGDQETQYF
CDR3 DNA: TGCGCCAGCAGCTTACTAGCGGGGGACCAAGAGACCCAGTACTTC

V gene: TRBV4-1
D gene: NA
J gene: TRBJ2-7
CDR3 length: 15
clone size: many
CDR3 protein: CASSQAWDHLLEQYF
CDR3 DNA: TGCGCCAGCAGCCAAGCGTGGGACCACCTCCTGGAGCAGTACTTC

V gene: TRBV30
D gene: TRBD1
J gene: TRBJ1-5
CDR3 length: 17
clone size: many
CDR3 protein: CAWSRDRDHISNQPQHF
CDR3 DNA: TGTGCCTGGAGTAGGGACAGGGACCATATTAGCAATCAGCCCCAGCATTTT

V gene: TRBV7-2
D gene: TRBD2
J gene: TRBJ2-5
CDR3 length: 15
clone size: many
CDR3 protein: CASSLRGGGQETQYF
CDR3 DNA: TGTGCCAGCAGCTTACGGGGGGGGGGCCAAGAGACCCAGTACTTC

V gene: TRBV6-5
D gene: NA
J gene: TRBJ1-6
CDR3 length: 13
clone size: NA
CDR3 protein: CASSYSYNSPLHF
CDR3 DNA: TGTGCCAGCAGTTACAGTTATAATTCACCCCTCCACTTT

V gene: TRBV28
D gene: NA
J gene: TRBJ2-1
CDR3 length: 15
clone size: NA
CDR3 protein: CASSPDLSSYNEQFF
CDR3 DNA: TGTGCCAGCAGCCCGGACTTAAGCTCCTACAATGAGCAGTTCTTC

V gene: TRBV5-1
D gene: NA
J gene: TRBJ2-7
CDR3 length: 16
clone size: many
CDR3 protein: CASSLDDRRVSYEQYF
CDR3 DNA: TGCGCCAGCAGCTTGGACGACAGAAGAGTCTCCTACGAGCAGTACTTC

V gene: TRBV10-2
D gene: TRBD1
J gene: TRBJ1-6
CDR3 length: 13
clone size: many
CDR3 protein: CASSGTANSPLHF
CDR3 DNA: TGCGCCAGCTCCGGGACAGCAAATTCACCCCTCCACTTT

V gene: TRBV14
D gene: NA
J gene: TRBJ2-3
CDR3 length: 15
clone size: NA
CDR3 protein: CASSQEQGGIGTQYF
CDR3 DNA: TGTGCCAGCAGCCAAGAGCAGGGTGGAATTGGTACGCAGTATTTT

V gene: TRBV27
D gene: NA
J gene: TRBJ1-2
CDR3 length: 16
clone size: NA
CDR3 protein: CTSSFLISRALGGYTF
CDR3 DNA: TGTACCAGCAGTTTTCTTATTAGTAGGGCTTTGGGTGGCTACACCTTC

V gene: TRBV11-1
D gene: NA
J gene: TRBJ2-5
CDR3 length: 14
clone size: many
CDR3 protein: CASSYNMGYETQYF
CDR3 DNA: TGTGCCAGCAGTTACAACATGGGGTACGAGACCCAGTACTTC

V gene: TRBV6-1
D gene: NA
J gene: TRBJ2-3
CDR3 length: 15
clone size: few
CDR3 protein: CATLPRPWSADTQYF
CDR3 DNA: TGTGCCACCCTACCACGGCCTTGGTCCGCGGATACGCAGTATTTT

V gene: TRBV19
D gene: NA
J gene: TRBJ1-3
CDR3 length: 16
clone size: many
CDR3 protein: CASSIHSLSSGNTIYF
CDR3 DNA: TGTGCCAGTAGTATCCACAGCTTGAGCTCTGGAAACACCATATATTTT

V gene: TRBV5-5
D gene: NA
J gene: TRBJ2-2
CDR3 length: 14
clone size: few
CDR3 protein: CASSRLSTTGELFF
CDR3 DNA: TGTGCCAGCAGTCGGCTATCCACCACCGGGGAGCTGTTTTTT

V gene: TRBV7-3
D gene: TRBD2
J gene: TRBJ2-5
CDR3 length: 15
clone size: many
CDR3 protein: CASSLTSGSLETQYF
CDR3 DNA: TGTGCCAGCAGCTTAACCAGCGGGAGTCTGGAGACCCAGTACTTC

V gene: TRBV7-2
D gene: NA
J gene: TRBJ1-5
CDR3 length: 15
clone size: NA
CDR3 protein: CASSPTGNTYQPQHF
CDR3 DNA: TGTGCCAGCAGCCCTACAGGCAATACATATCAGCCCCAGCATTTT

V gene: TRBV7-9
D gene: TRBD1
J gene: TRBJ2-7
CDR3 length: 13
clone size: NA
CDR3 protein: CASSAADRGPQYF
CDR3 DNA: TGTGCCAGCAGCGCCGCCGACAGGGGGCCGCAGTACTTC

V gene: TRBV15
D gene: NA
J gene: TRBJ1-5
CDR3 length: 14
clone size: NA
CDR3 protein: CAASGDRGNQPQHF
CDR3 DNA: TGTGCCGCCAGCGGAGACCGCGGCAATCAGCCCCAGCATTTT

V gene: TRBV11-2
D gene: TRBD2
J gene: TRBJ2-5
CDR3 length: 17
clone size: NA
CDR3 protein: CASSPGLAGRDQETQYF
CDR3 DNA: TGTGCCAGCAGCCCTGGCCTAGCGGGCCGTGACCAAGAGACCCAGTACTTC